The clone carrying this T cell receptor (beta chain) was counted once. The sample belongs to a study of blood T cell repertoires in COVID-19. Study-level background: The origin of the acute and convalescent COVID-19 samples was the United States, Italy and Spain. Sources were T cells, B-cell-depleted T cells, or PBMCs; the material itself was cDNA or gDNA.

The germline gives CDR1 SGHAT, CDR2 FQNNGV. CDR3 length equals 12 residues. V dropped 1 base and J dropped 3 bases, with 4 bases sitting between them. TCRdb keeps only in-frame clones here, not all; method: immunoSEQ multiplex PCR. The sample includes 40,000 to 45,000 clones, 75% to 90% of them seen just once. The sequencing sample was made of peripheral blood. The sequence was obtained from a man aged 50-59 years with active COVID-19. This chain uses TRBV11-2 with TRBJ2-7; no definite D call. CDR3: CASSLGLYEQYF. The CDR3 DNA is TGTGCCAGCAGCTTAGGTCTCTACGAGCAGTACTTC.